The text below deals with one T cell receptor (beta chain). The clone's antigen remains unknown. Per-base qualities were not stored, and no clone one base away is much larger. This entry belongs to a study of cytomegalovirus exposure and HLA in healthy donors (dated by TCRdb to about 2017). Looking at the study overall: In an earlier analysis of 550 to 750 of the donors, 276 Gb of sequence data and some 120 million unique TCR beta sequences from 150 million to 200 million T cells were reported. Of the 300 to 500 genotyped donors, 80% to 90% were placed in the genetic ancestry cluster associated with self-reported Caucasian donors. Roughly 300 gigabases of sequencing data and approximately 91 million unique TCR sequences made up an early release that covered approximately 620 HLA-typed donors. Across around 400 genotyped donors of the cohort, an average of approximately 200,000 unique TCR beta nucleotide sequences per donor were sequenced, and approximately 17% of those sequences were non-productive. The study aimed to test whether cataloging public T cell receptors could reveal signatures of past pathogen exposure. Every repertoire in the discovery cohort had been generated on one and the same sequencing platform. A later genetic analysis took genome-wide SNP genotypes for about three fifths of the 666 donors and used that subset as a discovery cohort. About 5 DR-DQ haplotypes were handled as single units for association and clustering, since linkage in the cohort was strong. The T cell repertoires of some 670 subjects were profiled by immunosequencing and related to cytomegalovirus serostatus. A later analysis re-analyzed previously published TCR beta repertoires from roughly 600 donors and added high-resolution HLA genotyping to study TCR occurrence patterns. High-throughput TCR immunosequencing, statistical association of individual TCRs with disease status, and machine learning were combined to predict cytomegalovirus infection status. Typing coverage varied by locus: about 620-630 donors for A, B, C, DRB1 and DQB1; approximately 500 for DQA1; nearly 610 for DPA1; roughly 450 for DPB1. Donor age, sex, ethnicity and CMV serostatus were compiled alongside the repertoire data. HLA typing included class I and class II loci at four-digit resolution. In addition to the first cohort of several hundred subjects, a separate validation cohort of 120 different subjects was used. To decide whether each TCR beta V gene segment behaved as functional or pseudogenic, an earlier analysis of nearly 600 of the donors relied on high-throughput TCR beta sequencing. In the later analysis, no new phenotypic data were used to find candidate immune exposures; instead, reliance was placed on TCR beta sequences and their occurrence across donors.

V is clipped by 4 bases and J by 5 bases, and the sequence between their germline boundaries is 11 bases long. CDR1 and CDR2 are read off the germline V gene as MGHRA and YSYEKL. The CDR3 sequence holds 13 residues, the cysteine and phenylalanine included. Only the CDR3 portion is preserved as DNA: 39 bases, with reading frame beginning at the first base. The cohort was made up of 500 to 850 healthy bone marrow donors. All cohort members were sampled while nominally healthy, although unrecorded immune exposures were likely present. The donor was CMV seronegative and belonged to the group of roughly 330 seronegative cohort members. A peripheral blood sample was provided by each donor, and peripheral blood mononuclear cells were used for TCR beta sequencing. Genomic DNA was extracted from the blood cell samples with the Qiagen DNeasy Blood Extraction Kit. General study outcomes and caveats: Compared with the approximately 670-donor mean, donors in an Asian-associated ancestry cluster had fewer N-insertions in productive TCRs, according to a later genetic analysis. In a later analysis, most CMV-associated TCR beta chains were found to appear HLA-restricted, with HLA associations seemingly driven largely by CMV exposure. For the cohort, immune exposure information was limited to CMV serostatus. Because counts were too low, about 15 rarely observed V segments, including chromosome 9 orphons, were left out of the earlier analysis of several hundred of the donors. A later analysis associated about 16,000 TCR beta sequences with specific HLA alleles at a false discovery rate of 0.05. The study listed 150 to 200 TCR beta chains as associated with cytomegalovirus. A further reported finding was that TCR beta sequences accurately predicted the HLA-A and HLA-B alleles for most subjects in the first cohort. Strong co-occurrence of HLA alleles, especially DR and DQ, made assigning TCR associations to individual alleles difficult. The cohort was sequenced for TCR beta chains only, and without alpha or paired-chain data the features that could be detected were limited. A group of highly shared sequence variants was considered likely to be a technical artifact of the sequencing pipeline. The classifier was reported to diagnose cytomegalovirus status with high specificity and sensitivity in both the original and validation cohorts. Broadly in line with IMGT annotations, most TCR beta V segments showed up in productive rearrangements about 90% or about 30% of the time in an earlier analysis of around 600 of the donors. According to a later analysis, parvovirus B19, influenza, CMV and Epstein-Barr virus appeared linked to several top co-occurrence clusters. An association between a missense DCLRE1C variant and V-gene and J-gene trimming of TCR beta chains was found in a later genetic analysis and replicated in an independent cohort. The 87-base-pair reads could not distinguish some IMGT-functional V segments, including TRBV6-2 and TRBV6-3, so those segments were excluded. A later analysis found that HLA-associated TCR beta chains were more clonally expanded and had lower generation probabilities than equally common non-associated chains. Because HLA typing was unavailable for some donors at each locus, only the typed subset was used in association tests. According to a later analysis, TCR association rates differed among HLA loci, with DRB1 alleles showing the most associated TCRs and HLA-C alleles showing the fewest. Correlated functional status among segregating V segments might be attributable to linkage disequilibrium, but an unknown experimental factor could not be ruled out. Three of the identified cytomegalovirus-associated TCR beta chains were confirmed in vitro to be specific for cytomegalovirus antigens. Sequencing depth was assumed to be roughly uniform across donors in the presence/absence analyses, though that assumption may not hold. The authors suggested that the approach could potentially be generalized to other disease states and immunological phenotypes. Most TCR sequences were observed very rarely across donors, whereas some public TCRs were present in many individuals.

The library was made by the immunoSEQ multiplex PCR assay. The multiplex PCR relied on a mix of 60 forward primers for TCR Vbeta segments and 13 reverse primers for TCR Jbeta segments. A multiplex PCR assay on genomic DNA amplified the CDR3 region of rearranged TCR beta genes. The amplified TCR beta libraries were sequenced on the Illumina HiSeq System as 87-base-pair reads. In the original analysis: In a later analysis, about 80 million unique TCR beta chains were counted across the roughly 610 repertoires, and some 10 million of these chains were shared by at least two donors. To remove PCR and sequencing errors, raw reads were error-corrected and collapsed into unique sequences using a nearest-neighbor algorithm that merged closely related sequences. V, D and J gene segments were assigned by aligning CDR3 sequences to IMGT reference sequences. Each retained sequence needed at least a six-nucleotide match to both a V gene segment and a J gene segment. A rearrangement was called productive if the CDR3 had no stop codons and remained in frame with V and J, and every other rearrangement was called non-productive. Following IMGT convention, CDR3 was defined as the stretch from the second conserved V-encoded cysteine to the conserved J-encoded phenylalanine. Sequences without an unambiguous match to a single V gene segment were excluded from the earlier analysis of 500 to 700 of the donors. In an earlier analysis of around 590 of the donors, a V segment was called functional when productive rearrangements were above 56.7%, and segregating when the standard deviation between donors exceeded 5%. A statistical classification framework was built for diagnosing cytomegalovirus status from the catalog of TCR beta chain sequences. A later analysis assigned V and J genes by comparing TCR nucleotide sequences with IMGT/GENE-DB human TR gene sequences. In a later analysis, CDR3 sequences and most-parsimonious VDJ recombination scenarios were assigned using the TCRdist pipeline. In a later analysis, each TCR beta chain was defined by its CDR3 amino acid sequence together with its V-gene family, and reads without a unique V-gene family were excluded. To address suspected cross-contamination and a sequencing artifact, a later analysis removed over 500 highly shared, low-generation-probability nucleotide sequences. For each public chain, a later analysis derived a clonal expansion index from normalized ranks of inferred template counts within each repertoire. A later analysis computed generation probabilities with a VDJ recombination model fitted to out-of-frame rearrangements, and checked the results against IGoR. Hypergeometric tests were used in a later analysis to score TCR-TCR, TCR-HLA and TCR-CMV co-occurrence, with a repertoire-size bias correction applied to the TCR pairs. False discovery rates were estimated in a later analysis by permuting HLA or CMV assignments 20 times. In a later analysis, co-occurring TCRs were grouped using DBSCAN, with TCRdist sequence similarity added in when clustering inside HLA-allele-positive subsets. Repertoires with fewer than 30,000 or more than 120,000 public chains, plus five repertoires with anomalous nucleotide sharing, were excluded from co-occurrence clustering. In its TCRdb copy, this immuneACCESS table keeps in-frame sequences only and misses some clones. Where compared with another copy, unresolved V genes explain less than half of these, and the others have no known cause. V and J calls and clone size are those listed in that table; D and trimming were worked out from the DNA. Counted in this sample were under 200,000 clones; 70% to 90% of them appeared once. The ten most abundant clones make up nearly 2% of the sample.

The receptor's source is a woman younger than 30 in good health and CMV-seronegative. The V and J segments used are TRBV4-1 and TRBJ1-2; the D gene is perhaps TRBD1, on 6 matching bases. Sequencing was performed on PBMCs. The bases read TGCGCCAGCAGCCGGCAGGACAGTTATGGCTACACCTTC. Its coded protein is CASSRQDSYGYTF.